Included here is one T cell receptor beta chain sequence, with context. Its antigen is still unknown. The CDR3 contains 14 residues. Trimming left V 6 bases short and J 1 base short, with 12 bases between. Germline-derived CDR1 and CDR2 are ENHRY and SYGVKD. PCR primers comprised 60 Vbeta and 13 Jbeta primers. Generated by immunoSEQ multiplex PCR, the TCRdb table keeps only in-frame clones and is missing some. The repertoire holds about 160,000 clones, with around four fifths as singletons. This sample stems from a study of cytomegalovirus exposure and HLA in healthy donors. The study, taken as a whole, reports: In an earlier analysis, most TCR beta V segments were productive about 90% or about 30% of the time. Relative to the approximately 670-donor mean, N-insertions were reportedly fewer in an Asian-associated ancestry cluster in a later analysis. Associated with HLA alleles at 0.05 false discovery rate in a later analysis were some 18,000 TCR beta sequences. A later examination showed that TCR association rates differed by HLA locus, with DRB1 most and HLA-C fewest.

The sequence was obtained from a male donor in good health and CMV-seronegative. The chain joins TRBV10-3 to TRBJ2-5; weak D call: TRBD1 (6 bases). Sequencing was done on a sample of PBMCs. The CDR3: CAIRGADPQETQYF. CDR3 coding DNA: TGTGCCATCAGGGGGGCCGACCCCCAAGAGACCCAGTACTTC.